This T cell receptor (beta chain) came from a study of OX40 agonist ivuxolimab in advanced cancers. This CDR3 contains 14 residues. Germline CDR1 and CDR2: MGHRA and YSYEKL. Deletions cut 2 bases from V and 5 bases from J, with 12 bases between. Profiled with immunoSEQ multiplex PCR; TCRdb holds only in-frame clones, not every one. The data hold some 35,000 clones, with 75% to 90% observed a single time. The sample consisted of CD4+ or CD8+ T cells sorted from blood, taken in a trial of the OX40 agonist ivuxolimab. The chain uses TRBV4-1 and TRBJ2-5; tentatively, D is TRBD1 or TRBD2 (6 bases each). This TCR derives from an adult with an advanced solid tumor such as melanoma, head and neck, liver or kidney cancer. Here the CDR3 DNA reads TGCGCCAGCAGCCAACCGGGGGCGGGGGAGACCCAGTACTTC. This encodes CASSQPGAGETQYF.